Listed here are 18 T cell receptor beta chains from one sample, sequenced in a study of graft-versus-host responses after intestinal transplantation. TCRdb keeps only in-frame clones here, not all; method: immunoSEQ multiplex PCR. Of under 50,000 clones in the sample, just over 90% were seen once. The sequences come from PBMCs, collected approximately 100 weeks after intestinal transplantation. These receptors were collected from a human patient who received an intestinal transplant, so some T cells may come from the graft donor.

The V call is TRBV12-5, the J call TRBJ2-4, with 10 bases fitting TRBD2. The CDR3 totals 18 residues. The junction had 12 bases not matched to a gene; V was cut back by 7 bases and J by 0 bases. CDR1 LGHNT and CDR2 FRNRAP come from the germline V gene. The CDR3 bases are TGTGCTAGTGTTCTCTCCGGGACTAGCGCCCTAGCCAAAAACATTCAGTACTTC. This translates into CASVLSGTSALAKNIQYF. The variable domain in full, with the rest retrieved from reference TRBV12-5 and TRBJ2-4, is DARVTQTPRHKVTEMGQEVTMRCQPILGHNTVFWYRQTMMQGLELLAYFRNRAPLDDSGMPKDRFSAEMPDATLATLKIQPSEPRDSAVYFCASVLSGTSALAKNIQYFGAGTRLSVL.

The chain couples TRBV2 to TRBJ2-2, with 11 bases aligning to TRBD2. Germline V gene lookup returns CDR1 SNHLY and CDR2 FYNNEI. The CDR3 is made up of 20 amino acids. J lost 1 base, V lost 0 bases, and 10 bases had no gene match. In DNA form, the CDR3 reads TGTGCCAGCAGTGAAGCGCTTTGGCTAGCGGGAGGATTGAACACCGGGGAGCTGTTTTTT. Encoded protein: CASSEALWLAGGLNTGELFF.

The chain combines TRBV10-3 with TRBJ2-7, with 8 bases fitting TRBD2. CDR1 and CDR2 (germline): ENHRY, SYGVKD. The CDR3 spans 16 residues. The V segment lost 3 bases and the J segment 3 bases; nucleotides outside the gene matches: 10. The chain's CDR3 is CAISEGSGRTYYEQYF. The CDR3 DNA reads as TGTGCCATCAGTGAAGGGAGCGGGAGAACATACTACGAGCAGTACTTC.

The genes are TRBV6-4 and TRBJ2-7; 7 nucleotides align to TRBD2. With V trimmed by 0 bases and J by 1 base, 6 bases remained unmatched. CDR1 is MRHNA and CDR2 is SNTAGT in the germline V gene. This CDR3 spans 16 amino acids. The CDR3 region is CASSDSERGGSYEQYF. The CDR3, as DNA: TGTGCCAGCAGTGACTCTGAGCGGGGTGGATCCTACGAGCAGTACTTC.

This sequence joins TRBV5-5 and TRBJ2-7, with 9 bases that match TRBD1. The trim removed 1 base at V and 7 bases at J, leaving 12 bases unmatched. There are 16 residues in the CDR3. CDR1 SGHKS and CDR2 YYEKEE come from the germline V gene (reference sequence). CDR3 in DNA: TGTGCCAGCAGCTTGTCCCAGGACAGGGGTGCGGTAGAGCAGTACTTC. This codes for CASSLSQDRGAVEQYF.

The chain links TRBV11-2 to TRBJ1-2; no clear D. V lost 1 base to trimming and J lost 4 bases, with 13 bases between them. The germline V gene has CDR1 SGHAT and CDR2 FQNNGV. The CDR3 sequence is 15 residues long. The CDR3 DNA is TGTGCCAGCAGCTTAGTCGCCGATCCGGGCTATGGCTACACCTTC. Its protein is CASSLVADPGYGYTF.

CDR3 region: CASSKGGNQPQHF. The DNA of the CDR3 is TGTGCCAGTAGTAAGGGGGGAAATCAGCCCCAGCATTTT. The chain recombines TRBV19 with TRBJ1-5; D might be TRBD1 (6 bases). V gave up 4 bases and J gave up 4 bases, with 8 bases separating them. This CDR3 is 13 amino acids long. The germline CDR1 and CDR2 sequences are LNHDA and SQIVND (reference sequence).

This chain links TRBV2 with TRBJ2-3; weak D call: TRBD2 (7 bases). The CDR3 has 16 amino acids. Trimming took 1 base from V and 5 from J, leaving 16 bases between them. Germline CDR1 reads SNHLY; CDR2 reads FYNNEI. The CDR3 DNA is TGTGCCAGCAGTGAAGGGGTGGGGGGGCAACAAGATACGCAGTATTTT. Amino acid sequence: CASSEGVGGQQDTQYF. Drawing the rest from reference TRBV2 and TRBJ2-3, the complete variable domain is EPEVTQTPSHQVTQMGQEVILRCVPISNHLYFYWYRQILGQKVEFLVSFYNNEISEKSEIFDDQFSVERPDGSNFTLKIRSTKLEDSAMYFCASSEGVGGQQDTQYFGPGTRLTVL.

The chain is built from TRBV7-4 and TRBJ2-1; TRBD1 aligns across 7 bases. In germline, CDR1 is SGHVT, CDR2 SQSDAQ. Trimming cost V 1 base and J 5 bases; bases outside gene matches: 2. This CDR3 spans 14 amino acids. CDR3 loop: CASSLGQGHNEQFF. Here the CDR3 DNA reads TGTGCCAGCAGCTTAGGACAGGGCCACAATGAGCAGTTCTTC.

This chain joins TRBV18 and TRBJ2-3, with TRBD2 as a possible D gene (5 bases). CDR3 length: 17 amino acids. Germline V lookup: CDR1 KGHSH, CDR2 LQKENI. Trimming pared 0 bases from V and 2 bases from J, leaving 15 bases between. CDR3 DNA: TGTGCCAGCTCACCACCGTTCAGCGGACGTTACACAGATACGCAGTATTTT. It specifies CASSPPFSGRYTDTQYF.

The chain employs TRBV13 and TRBJ1-4; a weak D match, TRBD1 (6 bases). The CDR3 covers 14 residues. V shed 3 bases and J shed 7 bases, with 12 bases lying between them. CDR1 and CDR2 (germline): PRHDT, FYEKMQ (reference sequence). The CDR3 nucleotides read TGTGCCAGCAGCTTTGCAGGGGAGCGTGAAAAACTGTTTTTT. It is translated as CASSFAGEREKLFF.

The chain employs TRBV6-5 and TRBJ2-7; unclear D gene. CDR3 length: 14 residues. V lost 2 bases, J lost 0 bases, and 8 bases lay in between. Germline-derived CDR1 and CDR2 are MNHEY and SVGAGI. The CDR3 loop is CASSYAWTSYEQYF. CDR3 nucleotides: TGTGCCAGCAGTTACGCCTGGACCTCCTACGAGCAGTACTTC.

The CDR3 DNA follows: TGTGCCAGCAGCTTCTACTCGGGACCGGCCTACGAGCAGTACTTC. Translated: CASSFYSGPAYEQYF. The V call is TRBV7-9, the J call TRBJ2-7, with D perhaps assigned TRBD1 or TRBD2 (5 bases each). There are 15 residues in the CDR3. V lost 3 bases and J lost 2, with 14 bases in between. Germline assignment: CDR1 SEHNR and CDR2 FQNEAQ (reference sequence).

The chain combines TRBV11-1 with TRBJ2-1, with D unclear. Germline lookup yields CDR1 SGHAT and CDR2 FQDESV (reference sequence). The CDR3 loop spans 15 amino acids. Trimming took 2 bases from V and 9 from J, leaving 17 bases between them. Here the CDR3 DNA reads TGTGCCAGCAGCTTACTGAAGAAACTATGGGGTGAGCAGTTCTTC. Residues: CASSLLKKLWGEQFF.

The chain uses TRBV25-1 and TRBJ2-1; 8 bases are shared with TRBD2. The CDR3 contains 16 residues. CDR1 and CDR2 from the germline V gene are MGHDK and SYGVNS. V was clipped by 4 bases and J by 7 bases; unmatched bases: 12. The CDR3 nucleotides read TGTGCCAGCAGTGCCCTCGGGGGGGGGCCGGAAAATGAGCAGTTCTTC. Translation gives CASSALGGGPENEQFF.

The gene calls are TRBV6-5 and TRBJ2-5, with no clear D. V was clipped by 0 bases and J by 5 bases, with 4 bases between them. The CDR3 is made up of 12 amino acids. Per the germline V gene, CDR1 is MNHEY and CDR2 is SVGAGI. The CDR3 reads CASSYSGETQYF. The CDR3 DNA is TGTGCCAGCAGTTACTCAGGCGAGACCCAGTACTTC.

This clone is a singleton in its sample. V and J are TRBV25-1 and TRBJ1-5, with a possible D match to TRBD1 (6 bases). The germline CDR1 and CDR2 sequences are MGHDK and SYGVNS. V was clipped by 10 bases and J by 4 bases, with 20 bases between them. This CDR3 has 15 amino acids. The CDR3 spells CATQGGTGPNQPQHF. In nucleotides, the CDR3 is TGTGCCACCCAGGGTGGAACAGGGCCTAATCAGCCCCAGCATTTT.

V usage is TRBV11-1 and J usage is TRBJ1-4; D perhaps matches TRBD1 (5 bases). V lost 3 bases and J 8 bases, leaving 10 bases between the germline ends. There are 13 residues in the CDR3. Germline loops: CDR1 SGHAT, CDR2 FQDESV (reference sequence). CDR3 DNA: TGTGCCAGCAGCTTGGGGGATGGGGAAAAACTGTTTTTT. It yields the protein CASSLGDGEKLFF.